This T cell receptor (beta chain) stems from a study of blood T cell repertoires in COVID-19 (dated by TCRdb to 2018 to 2021). Background for the entire study: The collaborator samples originated in the United States, Italy and Spain and spanned the acute and convalescent phases of COVID-19. The repertoires were released in a freely available public database intended as a resource for research on the immune response to SARS-CoV-2. Nearly every sample came with metadata listing a de-identified subject ID, COVID-19 status, age in years and sex. The samples were drawn from the first 160 participants of the ongoing ImmuneRACE study and from 1,254 subjects provided by 6 global collaborators. Where HLA class I and class II types were available, the types were taken from metadata supplied by the sample provider, not from assay-based typing. Subjects who had been exposed to COVID-19, were actively infected with it, or had recovered from it provided the deeply sampled blood TCRbeta repertoires that made up the dataset. The prospective study material was composed of cDNA or gDNA derived from T cells, B-cell-depleted T cells, or PBMCs. The study at large found these results: Clinical and demographic metadata were provided uncurated, with the amount varying by source and participant.

This clone was detected only once. Its cognate antigen has yet to be identified. There are no base qualities to consult, and no much larger clone falls within one base. Collaborating institutions collected whole blood in K2EDTA tubes following their own protocols. For TCRbeta analysis, collaborators shipped samples as frozen whole blood, isolated PBMCs, or DNA extracted from either of those sample types. TCRbeta CDR3 regions were amplified from genomic DNA using the immunoSEQ Assay, a bias-controlled multiplex PCR. The study's processing was this. The number of nucleated cells in each sample was estimated by amplification of reference gene primers within the assay. Sequence reads were collapsed and filtered to measure the absolute abundance of every unique TCRbeta CDR3 rearrangement. For each sample, productive Simpson clonality was calculated as the square root of Simpson's diversity index over productive rearrangements. TCRdb mirrors the immuneACCESS table, restricted to in-frame sequences. Some clones are absent from its copies; in checked studies, under half trace to an unresolved V gene, and the reason for the others is unknown. V and J calls and clone size are given by that table; D and trimming were obtained from the DNA. This sample lists approximately 270,000 clones; about four fifths were detected once. About 8.1% of the sample is in the top ten clones.

Per the germline V gene, SGHNT is the CDR1 and YENEEA is the CDR2. Counted from cysteine to phenylalanine, this CDR3 has 15 amino acids. Just the 45-base CDR3 DNA is kept, in frame starting at base 1. The junction shows trimming of 1 base on V and 4 bases on J, plus 11 bases between the germline ends. Sequenced sample: peripheral blood. In this chain, TRBV11-3 is recombined with TRBJ1-3; the best D guess is TRBD1, with 6 bases matching. This TCR came from an elderly man with acute or convalescent COVID-19. The CDR3 reads CASSLGGPPGNTIYF. The bases are TGTGCCAGCAGCTTAGGGGGGCCTCCCGGAAACACCATATATTTT.